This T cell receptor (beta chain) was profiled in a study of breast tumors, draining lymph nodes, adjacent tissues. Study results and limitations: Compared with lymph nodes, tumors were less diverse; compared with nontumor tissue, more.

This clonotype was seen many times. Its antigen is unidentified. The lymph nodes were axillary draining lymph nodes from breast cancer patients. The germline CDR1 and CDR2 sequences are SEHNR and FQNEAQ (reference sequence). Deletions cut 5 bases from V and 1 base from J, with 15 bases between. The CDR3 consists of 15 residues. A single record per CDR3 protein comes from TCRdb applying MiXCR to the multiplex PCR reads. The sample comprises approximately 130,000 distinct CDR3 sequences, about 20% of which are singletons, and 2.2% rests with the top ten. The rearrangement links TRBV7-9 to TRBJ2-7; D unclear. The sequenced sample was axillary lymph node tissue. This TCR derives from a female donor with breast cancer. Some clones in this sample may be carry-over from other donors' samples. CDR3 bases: TGTGCCAGCAGCCCCAGAGGCAGACCATCCTACGAGCAGTACTTC. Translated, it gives CASSPRGRPSYEQYF. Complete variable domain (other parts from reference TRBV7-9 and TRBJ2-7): DTGVSQNPRHKITKRGQNVTFRCDPISEHNRLYWYRQTLGQGPEFLTYFQNEAQLEKSRLLSDRFSAERPKGSFSTLEIQRTEQGDSAMYLCASSPRGRPSYEQYFGPGTRLTVT.